This T cell receptor beta chain was identified during a study of CD8 T cells in Susac syndrome. With random hexamers, reverse transcription was performed on roughly 0.45 to 1 ug of RNA. Across 54 Vbeta and 13 Jbeta, immunoSEQ multiplex PCR amplified TCR beta CDR3. Using its own MiXCR run on the immunoSEQ multiplex PCR reads, TCRdb lists one record per CDR3 protein. The sample includes approximately 170,000 distinct CDR3 sequences, under 95% of them seen just once. Sequencing of TCR beta covered CD8+ and CD4+ T cells obtained from blood. The CD8+ and CD4+ T cells were isolated magnetically using a negative isolation approach, whereas the TEMRA cells were enriched by FACS. Unmatched junction bases numbered 12, after V lost 7 bases and J lost 7 bases. CDR3 size: 16 residues.

The source is a human donor in good health. This chain links TRBV12-3 or TRBV12-4 with TRBJ1-5; 11 bases match TRBD1. Sequencing was done on a sample of CD4+ T cells from PBMCs. The CDR3, as DNA: TGTGCCAGCACCGGGACAGGGGGGGGAGGGTCCCAGCCCCAGCATTTT. Translating gives CASTGTGGGGSQPQHF.